The rows below give T cell receptor beta chains drawn from one sample of a study of memory CD4+ T cells and cytomegalovirus serostatus. Repertoires were generated with immunoSEQ multiplex PCR, while TCRdb's copy carries only in-frame clones and drops some. The sample shows about 52,000 clones, 80% to 85% of them seen only once. Sequencing was carried out using memory CD4+ T cells from blood. The receptor source for this set is an adult in good health and CMV-seropositive. Each CDR3 is given with its conserved first and last residue. D genes are given only for firm matches. Part of the rows lack a size; the others show once, few, many or a class for expanded clones.

TRBV27,NA,TRBJ2-3,NA,CASTSLPGGTRANTQYF,TGTGCCAGCACCTCACTGCCTGGCGGGACTCGAGCTAATACGCAGTATTTT
TRBV6-6,NA,TRBJ2-7,NA,CASSYSTGTGLEQYF,TGTGCCAGCAGTTACTCGACGGGGACGGGTCTCGAGCAGTACTTC
TRBV7-8,TRBD2,TRBJ2-1,once,CASSLAPSGRSYNEQFF,TGTGCCAGCAGCTTAGCCCCTAGCGGGAGGTCCTACAATGAGCAGTTCTTC
TRBV28,NA,TRBJ2-5,NA,CASRGRRSWETQYF,TGTGCCAGCAGAGGCCGCCGGAGTTGGGAGACCCAGTACTTC
TRBV7-9,NA,TRBJ1-1,medium-sized,CASSLKALVNTEAFF,TGTGCCAGCAGCTTAAAGGCTCTAGTGAACACTGAAGCTTTCTTT
TRBV5-4,TRBD2,TRBJ2-3,NA,CASSSRTSGTDTQYF,TGTGCCAGCAGCTCCAGGACTAGCGGCACAGATACGCAGTATTTT
TRBV9,NA,TRBJ1-2,NA,CASSVGGAGSYGYTF,TGTGCCAGCAGCGTAGGTGGGGCAGGATCTTATGGCTACACCTTC
TRBV7-2,TRBD1,TRBJ2-3,NA,CASRISRGRTDTQYF,TGTGCCAGCAGGATCAGTAGGGGGCGCACAGATACGCAGTATTTT
TRBV29-1,NA,TRBJ1-2,few,CSVGGALGGYTF,TGCAGCGTTGGCGGGGCCCTAGGCGGCTACACCTTC
TRBV7-6,NA,TRBJ2-6,NA,CASSSGTSGANVLTF,TGTGCCAGCAGCTCAGGGACCTCTGGGGCCAACGTCCTGACTTTC
TRBV30,NA,TRBJ1-3,NA,CAWSVSDWSSGNTIYF,TGTGCCTGGAGTGTATCGGACTGGAGCTCTGGAAACACCATATATTTT
TRBV7-8,NA,TRBJ1-5,once,CASSLVRSSANQPQHF,TGTGCCAGCAGCTTAGTGAGGTCCTCGGCCAATCAGCCCCAGCATTTT
TRBV19,NA,TRBJ1-1,once,CASRTDGNTEAFF,TGTGCCAGTAGGACGGACGGTAACACTGAAGCTTTCTTT
TRBV7-8,NA,TRBJ1-2,NA,CASSRYRDGYTF,TGTGCCAGCAGCCGTTACAGGGATGGCTACACCTTC
TRBV2,NA,TRBJ2-3,NA,CASKDWEYTDTQYF,TGTGCCAGCAAGGATTGGGAATACACAGATACGCAGTATTTT
TRBV28,NA,TRBJ1-5,NA,CASSPWTAYSNQPQHF,TGTGCCAGCAGTCCATGGACGGCATATAGCAATCAGCCCCAGCATTTT
TRBV6-5,NA,TRBJ1-3,NA,CASSPGRSSGNTIYF,TGTGCCAGCAGTCCCGGACGGAGCTCTGGAAACACCATATATTTT
TRBV14,TRBD1,TRBJ2-4,once,CASSQDPGGKNIQYF,TGTGCCAGCAGCCAAGATCCAGGGGGTAAAAACATTCAGTACTTC
TRBV14,NA,TRBJ2-7,NA,CASSQGLHGAEQYF,TGTGCCAGCAGCCAGGGACTCCATGGGGCCGAGCAGTACTTC
TRBV21-1,NA,TRBJ1-2,NA,CASSREDLLGISNYGYTF,TGTGCCAGCAGCAGAGAAGATCTCCTCGGGATCTCTAACTATGGCTACACCTTC
TRBV29-1,NA,TRBJ2-3,NA,CSVALSGDGTDTQYF,TGCAGCGTTGCACTCTCCGGGGATGGGACAGATACGCAGTATTTT
TRBV28,TRBD1,TRBJ2-7,NA,CASRRQGYYEQYF,TGTGCCAGCAGAAGACAGGGCTACTACGAGCAGTACTTC
TRBV5-3,TRBD1,TRBJ2-7,NA,CARSLRQGAYEQYF,TGTGCCAGAAGCTTGAGACAGGGGGCCTACGAGCAGTACTTC
TRBV7-2,TRBD2,TRBJ2-7,few,CASSPGLAGANNYEQYF,TGTGCCAGCAGTCCGGGACTAGCGGGGGCAAACAACTACGAGCAGTACTTC
TRBV19,NA,TRBJ2-5,few,CATQTGGETQYF,TGTGCCACCCAAACGGGGGGCGAGACCCAGTACTTC
TRBV7-9,NA,TRBJ2-2,NA,CASSPPTDYTGELFF,TGTGCCAGCAGCCCGCCGACAGATTACACCGGGGAGCTGTTTTTT
TRBV7-3,TRBD2,TRBJ2-3,NA,CASSGSGGVDTQYF,TGTGCCAGCAGCGGTAGCGGGGGAGTAGATACGCAGTATTTT
TRBV7-8,NA,TRBJ1-1,NA,CASSLGNSFLGQTEAFF,TGTGCCAGCAGCTTAGGGAATTCTTTTTTGGGGCAAACTGAAGCTTTCTTT
TRBV5-1,TRBD2,TRBJ2-3,NA,CASSFGTSFDTQYF,TGCGCCAGCAGCTTCGGGACTAGCTTCGATACGCAGTATTTT
TRBV6-5,NA,TRBJ1-1,few,CARLWRGNTEAFF,TGTGCCCGACTATGGAGGGGAAACACTGAAGCTTTCTTT
TRBV5-6,NA,TRBJ1-2,NA,CASSPTGRNYGYTF,TGTGCCAGCAGCCCTACAGGGAGAAACTATGGCTACACCTTC
TRBV6-5,TRBD2,TRBJ2-1,NA,CASRLGLAGQNEQFF,TGTGCCAGCAGGCTGGGACTAGCGGGGCAGAATGAGCAGTTCTTC
TRBV6-5,NA,TRBJ2-2,NA,CASRTFSGNTGELFF,TGTGCCAGCAGAACCTTTAGCGGTAACACCGGGGAGCTGTTTTTT
TRBV19,TRBD1,TRBJ2-7,NA,CASSTLGTGLYEQYF,TGTGCCAGTAGTACCCTCGGGACAGGCCTCTACGAGCAGTACTTC
TRBV27,NA,TRBJ2-5,NA,CASSSLTPNERTRAQYF,TGTGCCAGCAGTTCTCTCACCCCCAATGAGCGGACAAGGGCCCAGTACTTC
TRBV11-2,NA,TRBJ1-6,NA,CASSPEGTNSPLHF,TGTGCCAGCAGCCCCGAGGGGACTAATTCACCCCTCCACTTT
TRBV19,NA,TRBJ1-1,few,CASSMYGTEAFF,TGTGCCAGTAGTATGTATGGAACTGAAGCTTTCTTT
TRBV2,NA,TRBJ1-3,NA,CASSLGSATGGNTIYF,TGTGCCAGCAGCTTAGGGTCCGCCACGGGTGGAAACACCATATATTTT
TRBV19,NA,TRBJ1-2,NA,CASSIDQSRMVYGYTF,TGTGCCAGTAGTATAGATCAATCCCGGATGGTTTATGGCTACACCTTC
TRBV28,NA,TRBJ1-5,NA,CASTMGGHSNQPQHF,TGTGCCAGCACCATGGGGGGGCATAGCAATCAGCCCCAGCATTTT
TRBV11-2,NA,TRBJ2-5,NA,CASSPEEYRTQYF,TGTGCCAGCAGCCCGGAAGAGTATAGGACCCAGTACTTC
TRBV30,NA,TRBJ1-6,NA,CACRTPSSYNSPLHF,TGTGCCTGTAGGACGCCAAGCTCCTATAATTCACCCCTCCACTTT
TRBV7-9,NA,TRBJ2-5,once,CASSFPTGTETQYF,TGTGCCAGCAGCTTCCCAACAGGGACGGAGACCCAGTACTTC
TRBV5-5,TRBD1,TRBJ2-6,NA,CASTQGTGRGSGANVLTF,TGTGCCAGCACCCAAGGGACAGGGAGAGGGTCTGGGGCCAACGTCCTGACTTTC
TRBV9,NA,TRBJ2-5,NA,CASSPSPASRTSRETQYF,TGTGCCAGCAGCCCCTCCCCGGCGAGCCGAACCTCCCGAGAGACCCAGTACTTC
TRBV7-8,NA,TRBJ1-4,NA,CASSLAGWEKLFF,TGTGCCAGCAGCCTAGCCGGTTGGGAAAAACTGTTTTTT